This TCR beta chain was recorded in a study of cytomegalovirus exposure and HLA in healthy donors. Whole-study context: A prior analysis found 117 million unique TCR beta sequences from some 190 million T cells. Study-wide points: A later analysis linked some 18,000 TCR beta sequences to HLA alleles at 0.05 false discovery rate. More than 150 TCR beta chains were listed as cytomegalovirus-associated. An analysis that came later showed most CMV-associated TCR beta chains appearing HLA-restricted.

Details on this clone: Its target is not known.

This CDR3 has 14 amino acids. Germline V gene sequence: CDR1 SGHTA, CDR2 FQGNSA. J lost 7 bases, V lost 1 base, and 5 bases had no gene match. Both 60 Vbeta primers and 13 Jbeta primers went into the PCR. Some clones are missing from TCRdb's copy, which holds only in-frame ones; the method was immunoSEQ multiplex PCR. The table has some 170,000 clones, approximately 80% seen once; the top ten hold roughly 1.3%. This receptor was identified in a woman between 45 and 65 years old in good health and CMV-seronegative. The chain joins TRBV7-2 to TRBJ1-1; 8 bases map to TRBD1. Sequencing used PBMCs. CDR3 nucleotide sequence: TGTGCCAGCAGCTTAGAGACAGGGGAGGGTGAAGCTTTCTTT. Translating it yields CASSLETGEGEAFF.